These 18 T cell receptor beta chains share one sample of origin, sequenced in a study of T cells in women clearing cervical HPV infection (dated by TCRdb to 2017 to 2018). Libraries were built with the immunoSEQ multiplex PCR assay. In TCRdb, the immuneACCESS table is reduced to in-frame sequences with V and J assigned. These tables do not hold every clone; where another copy was compared, an unresolved V gene accounts for under half, and the others remain unexplained. The sample's table lists a count of tens of thousands of clones. The ten largest make up 0.95% to 1.5% of the sample. The sequencing sample was made of blood buffy coat. All receptors come from a woman aged 18-70 years with a cervical HPV16 infection that either progressed to CIN3+ or cleared (not recorded which).

Comments on this clone: The sequence runs out 3 residues before the end of the CDR3; the remainder is reconstructed from the germline J gene. The J gene is TRBJ1-1, the V gene TRBV29-1; no clear D gene. Germline CDR1 reads SQVTM; CDR2 reads ANQGSEA. The CDR3 contains 13 residues. Trimming cost V 5 bases and J 0 bases, with 10 bases left between them. The CDR3 protein is CSVKAGMNTEAFF. The CDR3 bases that were read are TGCAGCGTTAAAGCGGGGATGAACACTGAA.

About this clone: From the germline J gene comes the end of the CDR3, since the read stops 3 residues before it. The V call is TRBV19, the J call TRBJ2-5, with 9 bases fitting TRBD1. Germline CDR1 and CDR2: LNHDA and SQIVND (reference sequence). This CDR3 has 14 residues. The CDR3 is CASSRQGEVGTQYF. Incomplete CDR3 DNA: TGTGCCAGTAGTAGACAGGGGGAGGTTGGAACC.

About this clone itself: The read falls 3 residues short of the CDR3 end, and the missing part is taken from the germline J gene. The chain has TRBV7-3 and TRBJ1-2; possibly TRBD1 for D (5 bases). V lost 2 bases and J lost 5, with 18 bases in between. This CDR3 has 16 residues. Germline assignment: CDR1 SGHTA and CDR2 FQGTGA. This CDR3 reads CASSLEVGQGAYGYTF. Partial CDR3 DNA: TGTGCCAGCAGCTTAGAAGTCGGGCAGGGCGCGTATGGC.

Turning to this clone: The germline gene is not matched at one end of the junction; a read error may be the cause. The read is 3 residues too short to cover the CDR3 end, so that end is filled in from the germline J gene. The rearrangement joins TRBV5-4 to TRBJ2-3; TRBD2 is a possible D gene (7 bases). In germline, CDR1 is SGHNT, CDR2 YYREEE (reference sequence). This CDR3 contains 12 residues. Here the CDR3 reads CASSLGGLTQYF. CDR3 DNA (partial): TGTGCCAGCAGTTTGGGGGGGCTTACG.

In regard to this clone: The read falls 3 residues short of the CDR3 end, and the missing part is taken from the germline J gene. This chain uses TRBV7-9 with TRBJ2-5; 8 nucleotides line up with TRBD1. V shed 0 bases and J 5 bases; nucleotides not matched to a gene: 5. CDR1 is SEHNR, CDR2 FQNEAQ, per germline (reference sequence). The CDR3 spans 15 residues. The CDR3 sequence is CASSLASGGRETQYF. CDR3 bases read: TGTGCCAGCAGCTTAGCGTCAGGGGGCCGGGAGACC.

On this clone: Coverage ceases 3 residues before the CDR3 finishes, and the germline J gene fills in the end. This chain uses TRBV18 with TRBJ2-3, with D tentatively TRBD1 (6 bases). The CDR3 is 16 residues long. Germline V gives CDR1 KGHSH, CDR2 LQKENI. With 3 bases removed from V and 5 bases from J, the gap between germline ends came to 18 bases. CDR3 loop: CASSPAALGTRDTQYF. The DNA read from the CDR3 is TGTGCCAGCTCACCTGCGGCCCTCGGGACAAGAGATACG. Combining the CDR3 with reference TRBV18 and TRBJ2-3 gives the whole variable domain NAGVMQNPRHLVRRRGQEARLRCSPMKGHSHVYWYRQLPEEGLKFMVYLQKENIIDESGMPKERFSAEFPKEGPSILRIQQVVRGDSAAYFCASSPAALGTRDTQYFGPGTRLTVL.

As to this clone: The CDR3 end falls 3 residues outside the read, so it is completed with the germline J gene. This chain links TRBV5-1 with TRBJ2-5; D ambiguous. Trimming left V 0 bases short and J 1 base short, with 13 bases between. Germline V gene lookup returns CDR1 SGHRS and CDR2 YFSETQ. This CDR3 spans 16 amino acids. CDR3 in amino acids: CASSLAFASLQETQYF. CDR3 DNA, as far as it was read: TGCGCCAGCAGCTTGGCCTTCGCTAGTCTCCAAGAGACC.

Turning to this clone: Coverage ceases 3 residues before the CDR3 finishes, and the germline J gene fills in the end. The rearrangement joins TRBV10-3 to TRBJ2-2, with no clear D. This CDR3 spans 14 amino acids. V dropped 1 base and J dropped 8 bases, with 11 bases sitting between them. Germline CDR1 is ENHRY and CDR2 is SYGVKD. CDR3 in amino acids: CAISELRATGELFF. CDR3 DNA, as far as it was read: TGTGCCATCAGTGAGTTACGAGCGACGGGGGAG.

As for this clone: The CDR3 end lies 3 residues beyond the end of the read and is filled in from the germline J gene. The chain employs TRBV5-1 and TRBJ2-3; possible D gene TRBD1, 6 bases. There are 14 residues in the CDR3. Germline values: CDR1 SGHRS, CDR2 YFSETQ. V was pared by 0 bases and J by 4 bases, with 9 bases between. CDR3 region: CASSLGGQSDTQYF. The sequenced part of the CDR3 DNA is TGCGCCAGCAGCTTGGGGGGGCAGTCAGATACG.

As concerns this clone: The read comes to an end 3 residues before the CDR3 does, leaving the germline J gene to fill in the end. This sequence joins TRBV25-1 and TRBJ2-2, with D tentatively TRBD1 (5 bases). The CDR3 spans 13 residues. The V end lost 7 bases, the J end lost 6 bases, and 12 bases lay between the germline ends. CDR1 and CDR2 from the germline V gene are MGHDK and SYGVNS. The sequenced part of the CDR3 DNA is TGTGCCAGCATAGGTCAGGGTGCCGGGGAG. Residues: CASIGQGAGE. The entire CDR3 is CASIGQGAGELFF.

About this clone itself: The read ends 3 residues early relative to the CDR3; the germline J gene fills the gap. This chain uses TRBV20-1 with TRBJ1-5; tentatively, D is TRBD1 (5 bases). Trimming cost V 4 bases and J 3 bases, with 16 bases left between them. The CDR3 consists of 15 residues. From germline, CDR1 is DFQATT and CDR2 SNEGSKA (reference sequence). Incomplete CDR3 DNA: TGCAGTGCTACCCCGGCTGACAGATTCAATCAGCCC. Its translation is CSATPADRFNQP. The full CDR3 sequence reads CSATPADRFNQPQHF.

To note about this clone: Read data end 3 residues before the CDR3 end; the end is taken from the germline J gene. The rearrangement uses TRBV7-3 and TRBJ1-1; maybe TRBD1 (5 bases). Germline V gene lookup returns CDR1 SGHTA and CDR2 FQGTGA. V lost 5 bases and J 3 bases, leaving 22 bases between the germline ends. The CDR3 is 17 amino acids. The covered CDR3 bases are TGTGCCAGCAGCCCAACTGGCGGGGACCGGCGGGACACTGAA. This codes for CASSPTGGDRRDTE. The whole CDR3 protein is CASSPTGGDRRDTEAFF.

As regards this clone: The observed sequence ends 3 residues before the CDR3 terminus, with the missing tail filled in from the germline J gene. V is TRBV15 and J is TRBJ1-4; D might be TRBD1 (5 bases). Germline V gene lookup returns CDR1 LNHNV and CDR2 YYDKDF (reference sequence). The CDR3 length is 14 residues. V shed 3 bases and J shed 2 bases, with 7 bases lying between them. CDR3: CATSSGGTNEKLFF. The covered CDR3 bases are TGTGCCACCAGCAGTGGGGGGACTAATGAAAAA.

As for this clone: Read sequence stops 3 residues before the CDR3 end, and the germline J gene provides the missing end. The chain links TRBV5-3 to TRBJ2-2, with 11 bases that match TRBD2. TRBV5-3 is an open reading frame whose function is uncertain. The CDR3 contains 18 residues. V shed 2 bases, J shed 0 bases, and the junction held 6 bases outside the gene matches. The sequenced CDR3 bases are TGTGCCAGAAGCTTCGGAATAGCGGGGGGGGCGAACACCGGGGAG. This gives the protein CARSFGIAGGANTGE. In full, the CDR3 is CARSFGIAGGANTGELFF.

As concerns this clone: Coverage ceases 3 residues before the CDR3 finishes, and the germline J gene fills in the end. The genes are TRBV7-2 and TRBJ2-2; 7 positions match TRBD2. Unmatched junction bases numbered 10, after V lost 5 bases and J lost 7 bases. CDR3 length: 15 residues. CDR1 is SGHTA and CDR2 is FQGNSA in the germline V gene. The sequenced part of the CDR3 DNA is TGTGCCAGCAGCGCTTCTAGCGGTGTTATCGGGGAG. Encoded protein: CASSASSGVIGE. The whole CDR3 reads CASSASSGVIGELFF.

Regarding this clone: The read comes to an end 3 residues before the CDR3 does, leaving the germline J gene to fill in the end. The chain recombines TRBV20-1 with TRBJ2-1, with 10 bases that match TRBD2. The CDR3 totals 16 residues. Germline V lookup: CDR1 DFQATT, CDR2 SNEGSKA (reference sequence). With V trimmed by 3 bases and J by 9 bases, 14 bases remained unmatched. The CDR3 loop is CSASPITSGIRFEQFF. The sequenced CDR3 bases are TGCAGTGCTAGTCCAATTACTAGCGGGATCAGGTTTGAG.

A note on this clone: The read comes to an end 3 residues before the CDR3 does, leaving the germline J gene to fill in the end. This chain links TRBV18 with TRBJ2-1; 9 bases fit TRBD1. The CDR3 has 15 residues. V was pared by 3 bases and J by 7 bases, with 7 bases of the junction left unmatched. Germline lookup yields CDR1 KGHSH and CDR2 LQKENI. The CDR3 bases that were read are TGTGCCAGCTCACCCCCGGGACAGGGTAGGAATGAG. Protein: CASSPPGQGRNE. The entire CDR3 protein is CASSPPGQGRNEQFF.

For this clone: Sequencing ends 3 residues short of the CDR3 end; the germline J gene provides the rest. The V gene is TRBV7-3, the J gene TRBJ1-2, with 9 nucleotides matching TRBD1. Per the germline V gene, CDR1 is SGHTA and CDR2 is FQGTGA. This CDR3 has 17 amino acids. The CDR3 loop is CASSFYSGTGSTDTYTF. The DNA read from the CDR3 is TGTGCCAGCAGTTTCTACTCCGGGACAGGGAGCACAGATACC.